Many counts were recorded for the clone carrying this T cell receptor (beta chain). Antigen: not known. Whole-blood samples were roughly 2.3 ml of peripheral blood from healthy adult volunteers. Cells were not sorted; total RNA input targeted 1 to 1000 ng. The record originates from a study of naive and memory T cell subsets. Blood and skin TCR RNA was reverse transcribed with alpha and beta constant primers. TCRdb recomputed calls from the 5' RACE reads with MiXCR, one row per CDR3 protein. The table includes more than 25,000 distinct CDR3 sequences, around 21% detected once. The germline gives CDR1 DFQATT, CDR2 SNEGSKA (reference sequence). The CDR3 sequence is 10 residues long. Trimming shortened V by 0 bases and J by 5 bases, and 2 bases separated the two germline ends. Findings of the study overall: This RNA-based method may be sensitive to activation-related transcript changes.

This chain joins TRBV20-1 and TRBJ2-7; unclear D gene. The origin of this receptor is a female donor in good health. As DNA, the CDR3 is TGCAGTGCTAGAGACAACGAGCAGTACTTC. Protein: CSARDNEQYF.